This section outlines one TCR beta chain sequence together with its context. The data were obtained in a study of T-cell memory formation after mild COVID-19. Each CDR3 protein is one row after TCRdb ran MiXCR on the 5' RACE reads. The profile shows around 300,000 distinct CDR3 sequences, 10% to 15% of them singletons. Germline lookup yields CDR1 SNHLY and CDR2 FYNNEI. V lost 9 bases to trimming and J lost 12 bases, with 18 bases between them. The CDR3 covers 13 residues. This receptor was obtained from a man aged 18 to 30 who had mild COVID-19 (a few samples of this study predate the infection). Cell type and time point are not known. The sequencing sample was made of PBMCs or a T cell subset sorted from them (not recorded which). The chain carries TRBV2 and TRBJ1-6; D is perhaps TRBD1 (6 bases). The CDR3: CASGLEGGQPLHF. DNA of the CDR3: TGTGCCAGTGGACTCGAGGGGGGGCAACCCCTCCACTTT.